This T cell receptor (beta chain) emerged from a study of T cell repertoires in cytomegalovirus infection. Study as a whole: Recently identified HLA-C-restricted CMV epitopes were used, and well-studied HLA-B-restricted CMV epitopes were used as well. Carrying CMV and the relevant HLA type showed in public TCR beta signatures. General study points: What dominated the ex vivo response were HLA-C-restricted CMV-specific TCR beta clonotypes.

This clonotype was counted a few times. Its antigen remains unknown. TCRdb reprocessed the reads via MiXCR and lists one record per CDR3 protein. The profile shows about 340,000 distinct CDR3 sequences, 29% of them singletons. The V gene lost 4 bases and the J gene lost 6 bases, with 11 bases spanning the gap. CDR3 size: 14 residues. Per germline, CDR1 SGDLS and CDR2 YYNGEE. This sequence joins TRBV9 and TRBJ1-6; D unresolved. Sequenced here: cultured PBMCs, sampled from culture after CMV antigen stimulation. The sequence came from a human donor in good health (CMV status not recorded). Some clones in this sample may be carry-over from other donors' samples. For the CDR3, the DNA is TGTGCCAGCAGCACCGACGGTCGTAATTCACCCCTCCACTTT. This translates into CASSTDGRNSPLHF.